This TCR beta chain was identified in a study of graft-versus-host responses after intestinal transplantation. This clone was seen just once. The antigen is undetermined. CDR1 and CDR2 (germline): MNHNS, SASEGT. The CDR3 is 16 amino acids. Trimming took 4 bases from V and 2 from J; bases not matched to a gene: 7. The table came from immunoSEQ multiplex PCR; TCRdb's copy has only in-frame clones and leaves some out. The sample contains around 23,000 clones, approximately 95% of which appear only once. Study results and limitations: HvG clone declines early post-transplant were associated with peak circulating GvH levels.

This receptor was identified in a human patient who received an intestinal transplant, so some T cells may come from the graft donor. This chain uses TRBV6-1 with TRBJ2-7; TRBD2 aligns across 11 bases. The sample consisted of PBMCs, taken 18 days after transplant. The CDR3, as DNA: TGTGCCAGCAGTGCCCGGACTAGCGGGCGCACCTACGAGCAGTACTTC. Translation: CASSARTSGRTYEQYF.